This passage covers 21 T cell receptor beta chains from one sample sequenced in a study of blood T cell repertoires in COVID-19. Profiling relied on immunoSEQ multiplex PCR, and the TCRdb table lists in-frame clones only, not all of them. Here the sample spans about 120,000 clones, approximately 80% being singletons. Material for sequencing was peripheral blood. The source is a human donor in a cohort sampled during active COVID-19.

Notes on this clone: This CDR3 is also generated by other DNA sequences in the sample. This rearrangement joins TRBV5-1 to TRBJ2-5; D is unclear. Germline CDR1 reads SGHRS; CDR2 reads YFSETQ. Trimming cost V 3 bases and J 1 base, with 10 bases left between them. There are 14 residues in the CDR3. CDR3 coding DNA: TGCGCCAGCAGCTCGGGTGGGTTCCAAGAGACCCAGTACTTC. It specifies CASSSGGFQETQYF.

The chain recombines TRBV3-1 (or the pseudogene TRBV3-2) with TRBJ2-5; TRBD2 aligns across 11 bases. The V segment lost 8 bases and the J segment 2 bases; nucleotides outside the gene matches: 7. The V gene's germline CDR1 is LGHDT and CDR2 YNNKEL (reference sequence). The CDR3 is 15 amino acids. The CDR3 loop reads CASQRTSGLQETQYF. The CDR3 coding sequence is TGTGCCAGCCAACGGACTAGCGGGTTACAAGAGACCCAGTACTTC.

The rearrangement joins TRBV5-1 to TRBJ2-2; D gene unclear. CDR1 and CDR2 from the germline V gene are SGHRS and YFSETQ. The ends were cut back, 4 bases at V and 7 bases at J, with 8 bases in the middle. CDR3 size: 12 residues. CDR3 DNA sequence: TGCGCCAGCAGCCCAGGTTACGGGGAGCTGTTTTTT. This encodes CASSPGYGELFF.

The chain links TRBV6-6 to TRBJ2-3; 9 bases are shared with TRBD2. V was clipped by 0 bases and J by 3 bases; unmatched bases: 4. Germline CDR1 MNHNY, CDR2 SVGAGI (reference sequence). CDR3 length: 16 amino acids. The CDR3 reads CASSYSGSGGTDTQYF. The CDR3, as DNA: TGTGCCAGCAGTTACTCGGGAAGCGGGGGGACAGATACGCAGTATTTT.

The V and J genes are TRBV7-2 and TRBJ2-7; tentatively, D is TRBD2 (7 bases). Between the trimmed V and J ends, which lost 3 bases and 5 bases, there was a span of 11 bases. The CDR3 spans 13 residues. CDR1 SGHTA and CDR2 FQGNSA come from the germline V gene. The CDR3 region is CASSFRGAHEQYF. The CDR3 region has the DNA TGTGCCAGCAGCTTTCGGGGGGCACACGAGCAGTACTTC.

This chain joins TRBV28 and TRBJ2-7, with TRBD1 as a possible D gene (6 bases). The CDR3 is 12 amino acids. CDR1 is MDHEN, CDR2 SYDVKM, per germline. Deletions cut 7 bases from V and 3 bases from J, with 10 bases between. CDR3 in amino acids: CASTGTLYEQYF. The CDR3 DNA follows: TGTGCCAGCACCGGGACACTCTACGAGCAGTACTTC.

The V call is TRBV7-2, the J call TRBJ2-1; 7 bases are shared with TRBD2. CDR1 is SGHTA, CDR2 FQGNSA, per germline. The CDR3 totals 17 residues. Trimming cost V 5 bases and J 7 bases; bases outside gene matches: 17. CDR3 region: CASSPQSGVPMRNEQFF. As DNA, the CDR3 is TGTGCCAGCAGCCCCCAGAGCGGGGTTCCGATGAGGAATGAGCAGTTCTTC.

This rearrangement joins TRBV2 to TRBJ2-3; 10 bases are shared with TRBD1. This CDR3 has 15 amino acids. The germline V gene encodes CDR1 SNHLY and CDR2 FYNNEI. With 6 bases clipped from V and 1 base from J, the junction kept 4 bases outside the gene matches. The CDR3 loop reads CASRAGTGGTDTQYF. CDR3 nucleotides: TGTGCCAGCAGGGCCGGGACAGGGGGCACAGATACGCAGTATTTT.

The chain is built from TRBV19 and TRBJ1-2; 7 bases align to TRBD1. There are 12 residues in the CDR3. Germline lookup yields CDR1 LNHDA and CDR2 SQIVND (reference sequence). J gave up 8 bases and V 5 bases, and 5 bases lay outside the gene matches. DNA for the CDR3: TGTGCCAGTAGTTTACAGGGGACCGGCTACACCTTC. Amino acid sequence: CASSLQGTGYTF.

The V call is TRBV5-4, the J call TRBJ1-2; the D is unclear. V lost 0 bases to trimming and J lost 8 bases, with 14 bases between them. The germline V gene has CDR1 SGHNT and CDR2 YYREEE (reference sequence). This CDR3 has 14 residues. DNA for the CDR3: TGTGCCAGCAGCTTGGGGGAGTGGCGAGAGGGCTACACCTTC. Amino acids: CASSLGEWREGYTF.

The chain recombines TRBV6-2 or TRBV6-3 with TRBJ1-2; no firm D call. The CDR3 totals 13 residues. The germline V and J ends were trimmed by 2 bases and 7 bases, with 11 bases remaining between them. The germline V gene encodes CDR1 MNHEY and CDR2 SVGEGT. DNA of the CDR3: TGTGCCAGCAGTTACCTAGGACTCATTGGCTACACCTTC. Residues: CASSYLGLIGYTF.

J is TRBJ1-6 and V is TRBV27, with 8 bases identical to TRBD1. V was clipped by 2 bases and J by 6 bases; unmatched bases: 0. Germline lookup yields CDR1 MNHEY and CDR2 SMNVEV (reference sequence). The CDR3 runs 14 residues. In DNA, the CDR3 is TGTGCCAGCAGTTTAGACAGGGGTAATTCACCCCTCCACTTT. Its translation is CASSLDRGNSPLHF.

The rearrangement links TRBV7-2 to TRBJ2-3; 7 bases are shared with TRBD2. Germline lookup yields CDR1 SGHTA and CDR2 FQGNSA. With V trimmed by 1 base and J by 2 bases, 6 bases remained unmatched. CDR3 length: 16 residues. This CDR3 is CASSLVGGDATDTQYF. As DNA, the CDR3 is TGTGCCAGCAGCTTAGTGGGGGGGGACGCCACAGATACGCAGTATTTT.

This CDR3 reads CASSEAWGQEETQYF. For the CDR3, the DNA is TGTGCCAGCAGTGAAGCTTGGGGACAAGAAGAGACCCAGTACTTC. The V and J genes are TRBV6-1 and TRBJ2-5; possible D gene TRBD1, 6 bases. Trimming removed 0 bases at V and 3 bases at J, with 11 bases between. CDR1 MNHNS and CDR2 SASEGT come from the germline V gene. This CDR3 is 15 amino acids long.

This chain joins TRBV18 and TRBJ1-1, with a weak D call TRBD1 (6 bases). The germline V and J ends were trimmed by 3 bases and 3 bases, with 11 bases remaining between them. Germline V gene data show CDR1 as KGHSH and CDR2 as LQKENI. This CDR3 region has 14 residues. The CDR3 here is CASSPRGTDTEAFF. As DNA, the CDR3 is TGTGCCAGCTCACCCAGGGGAACGGACACTGAAGCTTTCTTT.

CDR3 nucleotides: TGCGCCAGCAGTCCCGACCCGACTAGCGGTTACAATGAGCAGTTCTTC. This codes for CASSPDPTSGYNEQFF. The V and J genes are TRBV4-1 and TRBJ2-1; TRBD2 matches at 9 bases. Germline V gene sequence: CDR1 MGHRA, CDR2 YSYEKL. The CDR3 runs to 16 residues. V was clipped by 6 bases and J by 4 bases; unmatched bases: 10.

This clone was seen just once. The V gene is TRBV7-2, the J gene TRBJ2-7, with D possibly matching TRBD1 (7 bases). The CDR3 contains 14 residues. Trimming removed 6 bases from V and 4 bases from J, with 16 bases in between. Germline assignment: CDR1 SGHTA and CDR2 FQGNSA. The DNA for the CDR3 is TGTGCCAGCAGTCCCTCACAGGGGAGGTACGAGCAGTACTTC. Translated: CASSPSQGRYEQYF.

The chain carries TRBV15 and TRBJ2-7, with D uncertain. Germline CDR1 reads LNHNV; CDR2 reads YYDKDF (reference sequence). V lost 2 bases and J 7 bases, leaving 9 bases between the germline ends. This CDR3 comprises 12 residues. The CDR3 DNA sequence: TGTGCCACCAGCAGAACCGGTCGGGAGCAGTACTTC. Translation gives CATSRTGREQYF.

V is TRBV6-6 and J is TRBJ2-2; a weak D match, TRBD1 (5 bases). The V gene's germline CDR1 is MNHNY and CDR2 SVGAGI (reference sequence). This CDR3 spans 16 amino acids. The germline V and J ends were trimmed by 5 bases and 3 bases, with 16 bases remaining between them. The CDR3 is CASSVTGVTYTGELFF. CDR3 DNA: TGTGCCAGCAGTGTCACAGGCGTCACTTACACCGGGGAGCTGTTTTTT.

The rearrangement uses TRBV6-2 or TRBV6-3 and TRBJ2-3; possible D gene TRBD2, 7 bases. Germline V gene lookup returns CDR1 MNHEY and CDR2 SVGEGT. V lost 1 base, J lost 6 bases, and 11 bases lay in between. This CDR3 has 14 amino acids. CDR3 protein: CASSYWGGHDTQYF. The CDR3 DNA reads as TGTGCCAGCAGTTACTGGGGGGGCCACGATACGCAGTATTTT.

The rearrangement uses TRBV18 and TRBJ2-3, with D tentatively TRBD2 (7 bases). CDR1 and CDR2 (germline): KGHSH, LQKENI. CDR3 length: 15 residues. The germline V and J ends were trimmed by 0 bases and 5 bases, with 12 bases remaining between them. As DNA, the CDR3 is TGTGCCAGCTCACCACCGGGAGGGGGAGGAGATACGCAGTATTTT. Translated, it gives CASSPPGGGGDTQYF.